The T cell receptor (beta chain) described here comes from a study of cytomegalovirus exposure and HLA in healthy donors. A multiplex PCR was run with 60 Vbeta primers and 13 Jbeta primers. In the authors' methods: Unique TCR beta chains totaled some 88 million in a later count, with roughly 11 million of them shared. Sequenced by immunoSEQ multiplex PCR; TCRdb stores in-frame clones only, minus some. The DNA was the basis for D and trimming; V, J and clone size are from that table. The table lists some 110,000 clones, 79% of them singletons. The trim removed 7 bases at V and 6 bases at J, leaving 7 bases unmatched. Germline V lookup: CDR1 SQVTM, CDR2 ANQGSEA. This CDR3 comprises 13 residues. Study results and caveats: Confirmation was obtained in vitro that a few CMV-associated chains are specific for CMV antigens.

With respect to this clone: Its antigen is still unknown.

The donors gave bone marrow, and they were healthy. The source is a man aged 25-45 years in good health and CMV-seropositive. Sequences were obtained from PBMCs. The chain couples TRBV29-1 to TRBJ2-1, with 9 bases matching TRBD2. CDR3 residues: CSAGTSQINEQFF. The DNA for the CDR3 is TGCAGCGCCGGGACTAGCCAGATCAATGAGCAGTTCTTC.